A single sample gave rise to the 26 T cell receptor beta chains below, sequenced in a study of blood T cell repertoires in COVID-19. Clones were sequenced by immunoSEQ multiplex PCR, and TCRdb holds only the in-frame ones, with some missing. The table has approximately 190,000 clones, 86% seen once. Sequenced sample: PBMCs or T cells enriched from blood (not recorded which). The receptor set was obtained from a middle-aged woman in a cohort exposed to, infected with or recovered from COVID-19 (not recorded which).

This chain links TRBV5-4 with TRBJ2-7; TRBD2 matches 8 bases. Germline V lookup: CDR1 SGHNT, CDR2 YYREEE (reference sequence). V gave up 1 base and J gave up 7 bases; unmatched junction bases: 10. The CDR3 length is 15 residues. In DNA, the CDR3 is TGTGCCAGCAGCTTGTTTGGTAGCGGGAAGGGTGAGCAGTACTTC. The encoded protein is CASSLFGSGKGEQYF.

The rearrangement uses TRBV11-3 and TRBJ2-3; the D gene is possibly TRBD1 (5 bases). The V and J ends lost 5 bases and 3 bases respectively, with 9 bases between them. This CDR3 is 13 amino acids long. Germline V gene sequence: CDR1 SGHNT, CDR2 YENEEA. The CDR3: CASSPSGTDTQYF. CDR3 DNA sequence: TGTGCCAGCAGCCCTTCAGGGACAGATACGCAGTATTTT.

This clone was counted a single time. This chain joins TRBV2 and TRBJ1-4; the match to TRBD1 covers 10 bases. Germline CDR1 SNHLY, CDR2 FYNNEI. V dropped 1 base and J dropped 5; count of bases not matched to a gene: 4. The CDR3 contains 16 residues. Written as DNA, the CDR3 is TGTGCCAGCAGTGAAGGCGGGACAGGGGTGAATGAAAAACTGTTTTTT. It translates to CASSEGGTGVNEKLFF. The complete variable domain, with remaining parts taken from reference TRBV2 and TRBJ1-4, reads EPEVTQTPSHQVTQMGQEVILRCVPISNHLYFYWYRQILGQKVEFLVSFYNNEISEKSEIFDDQFSVERPDGSNFTLKIRSTKLEDSAMYFCASSEGGTGVNEKLFFGSGTQLSVL.

V and J are TRBV19 and TRBJ1-1; no clear D. The CDR3 is 12 residues long. Deletions cut 5 bases from V and 6 bases from J, with 10 bases between. CDR1 and CDR2 from the germline V gene are LNHDA and SQIVND (reference sequence). Here the CDR3 reads CASSSLLAEAFF. The CDR3 coding sequence is TGTGCCAGTAGTTCACTTCTGGCTGAAGCTTTCTTT.

Details on this clone: One junction end disagrees with the germline gene, perhaps due to a read error. Other DNA variants within this sample encode the same CDR3. As DNA, the CDR3 is TGCGCCAGCAGTTATACGGGACTTTCGGGTTGGGGCTACACCTTC. As protein: CASSYTGLSGWGYTF. The chain is built from TRBV6-5 and TRBJ1-2, with D perhaps TRBD1 (5 bases). This CDR3 is 15 amino acids long. Germline lookup yields CDR1 MNHEY and CDR2 SVGAGI.

The chain recombines TRBV5-1 with TRBJ1-1, with D perhaps matching TRBD1 (6 bases). V was pared by 4 bases and J by 0 bases, with 10 bases between. This CDR3 has 14 residues. Germline V gene data show CDR1 as SGHRS and CDR2 as YFSETQ. The CDR3 coding sequence is TGCGCCAGCAGCCCCGGGACACTGAACACTGAAGCTTTCTTT. Translating gives CASSPGTLNTEAFF.

The chain links TRBV28 to TRBJ1-5; 8 bases line up with TRBD1. V shed 3 bases and J 6 bases; nucleotides not matched to a gene: 7. Germline V gene lookup returns CDR1 MDHEN and CDR2 SYDVKM. The CDR3 has 15 amino acids. The CDR3 protein is CASSLRGQGGQPQHF. The CDR3 coding sequence is TGTGCCAGCAGTTTGAGAGGACAGGGAGGTCAGCCCCAGCATTTT.

This clone was observed a single time. The V call is TRBV16, the J call TRBJ1-2, with no clear D. This CDR3 is 13 amino acids long. Deletions cut 4 bases from V and 3 bases from J, with 9 bases between. CDR1 and CDR2 (germline): KGHSY, FQNENV. DNA of the CDR3: TGTGCCAGCAGCCTTGGCGGCGACTATGGCTACACCTTC. It translates to CASSLGGDYGYTF.

The chain carries TRBV29-1 and TRBJ2-7; weak D call: TRBD1 (6 bases). V was trimmed by 4 bases and J by 3 bases, leaving 10 bases between them. The CDR3 has 12 amino acids. In germline, CDR1 is SQVTM, CDR2 ANQGSEA. CDR3 DNA: TGCAGCGTTGTGACAGGAGGCTACGAGCAGTACTTC. Its protein is CSVVTGGYEQYF.

This clone appeared once. The J gene is TRBJ2-1, the V gene TRBV27; TRBD2 agrees at 8 bases. Germline V lookup: CDR1 MNHEY, CDR2 SMNVEV (reference sequence). The CDR3 totals 13 residues. V was clipped by 8 bases and J by 7 bases; unmatched bases: 7. This CDR3 reads CASGHSGTNEQFF. DNA for the CDR3: TGTGCCAGCGGACATAGCGGGACGAATGAGCAGTTCTTC.

CDR3 sequence reads: CSAPATYEQYF. CDR3 in DNA: TGCAGTGCTCCCGCGACCTACGAGCAGTACTTC. This chain uses TRBV20-1 with TRBJ2-7, with no clear D. CDR3 size: 11 residues. In germline, CDR1 is DFQATT, CDR2 SNEGSKA (reference sequence). Trimming pared 5 bases from V and 2 bases from J, leaving 7 bases between.

The chain links TRBV5-1 to TRBJ1-3; 12 bases agree with TRBD1. This CDR3 has 16 residues. Losses at the gene ends were 4 bases for V and 3 bases for J; bases not matched to a gene: 5. Germline V lookup: CDR1 SGHRS, CDR2 YFSETQ. This chain's CDR3 is CASSPGTGGIGNTIYF. The CDR3 DNA reads TGCGCCAGCAGCCCCGGGACAGGGGGCATTGGAAACACCATATATTTT.

This chain connects TRBV7-8 to TRBJ2-7; a weak D match, TRBD1 (5 bases). This CDR3 contains 13 residues. V was trimmed by 4 bases and J by 7 bases, leaving 14 bases between them. CDR1 and CDR2 from the germline V gene are SGHVS and FQNEAQ. This chain's CDR3 is CASSSHLRAEQYF. The CDR3, as DNA: TGTGCCAGCAGCTCACACCTCAGGGCTGAGCAGTACTTC.

The chain joins TRBV9 to TRBJ2-1; tentatively, D is TRBD2 (6 bases). The CDR3 is 17 amino acids. Between the trimmed V and J ends, which lost 4 bases and 1 base, there was a span of 18 bases. From germline, CDR1 is SGDLS and CDR2 YYNGEE. The CDR3 DNA is TGTGCCAGCAGCCTACGCTCCCCCGGGAGTTCCTACAATGAGCAGTTCTTC. Translating gives CASSLRSPGSSYNEQFF. Full variable domain (remainder filled in from reference TRBV9 and TRBJ2-1): DSGVTQTPKHLITATGQRVTLRCSPRSGDLSVYWYQQSLDQGLQFLIQYYNGEERAKGNILERFSAQQFPDLHSELNLSSLELGDSALYFCASSLRSPGSSYNEQFFGPGTRLTVL.

The chain has TRBV7-8 and TRBJ1-1; D perhaps matches TRBD1 (5 bases). V gave up 4 bases and J gave up 4 bases, with 19 bases separating them. The CDR3 is 16 residues long. CDR1 and CDR2 (germline): SGHVS, FQNEAQ. The CDR3 region has the DNA TGTGCCAGCAGCTCGATGGCCCGGGGGGGAGTCACTGAAGCTTTCTTT. It specifies CASSSMARGGVTEAFF.

Regarding this clone: Compared with germline, one end of the junction differs, possibly owing to a read error. CDR3 loop: CASSLIQRGEAVF. The CDR3, as DNA: TGTGCCAGCAGCCTAATTCAACGGGGAGAGGCGGTCTTC. The chain uses TRBV3-1 (or the pseudogene TRBV3-2) and TRBJ2-1; perhaps TRBD2 as D (5 bases). CDR3 length equals 13 residues. CDR1 is LGHDT and CDR2 is YNNKEL in the germline V gene (reference sequence).

The genes are TRBV27 and TRBJ2-7, with 9 bases aligning to TRBD1. The CDR3 loop spans 15 amino acids. Germline lookup yields CDR1 MNHEY and CDR2 SMNVEV (reference sequence). Trimming cost V 3 bases and J 1 base; bases outside gene matches: 4. DNA of the CDR3: TGTGCCAGCAGTTTGGCCGGGACAGGGTCCTACGAGCAGTACTTC. Its translation is CASSLAGTGSYEQYF.

The chain is built from TRBV19 and TRBJ2-7, with D possibly matching TRBD2 (7 bases). Trimming left V 1 base short and J 0 bases short, with 10 bases between. This CDR3 region has 15 residues. Germline CDR1 and CDR2: LNHDA and SQIVND (reference sequence). The CDR3 here is CASSIGGGISYEQYF. In DNA form, the CDR3 reads TGTGCCAGTAGTATAGGGGGGGGCATCTCCTACGAGCAGTACTTC.

This chain joins TRBV7-9 and TRBJ1-4; D is ambiguous. The CDR3 totals 12 residues. Trimming removed 7 bases from V and 5 bases from J, with 8 bases in between. Germline V CDR1 and CDR2: SEHNR, FQNEAQ (reference sequence). The CDR3 DNA is TGTGCCAGCAATACCCTAAATGAAAAACTGTTTTTT. It is translated as CASNTLNEKLFF.

This chain uses TRBV28 with TRBJ1-2, with D tentatively TRBD1 (5 bases). Germline V gene data show CDR1 as MDHEN and CDR2 as SYDVKM. This CDR3 is built from 13 residues. V lost 7 bases and J lost 8, with 17 bases in between. In nucleotides, the CDR3 is TGTGCCAGCAAATTCCAAGGGGTTCGGGGCTACACCTTC. Residues: CASKFQGVRGYTF.

J is TRBJ2-5 and V is TRBV15; the match to TRBD1 covers 9 bases. This CDR3 has 17 residues. From germline, CDR1 is LNHNV and CDR2 YYDKDF (reference sequence). Trimming took 0 bases from V and 5 from J; bases not matched to a gene: 10. CDR3: CATSRDKGQGRRETQYF. In nucleotides, the CDR3 is TGTGCCACCAGCAGAGATAAGGGACAGGGAAGAAGGGAGACCCAGTACTTC.

The chain is built from TRBV5-1 and TRBJ1-6; the match to TRBD1 covers 9 bases. The CDR3 consists of 14 residues. Germline CDR1 reads SGHRS; CDR2 reads YFSETQ. J gave up 9 bases and V 4 bases, and 5 bases lay outside the gene matches. The CDR3 DNA reads TGCGCCAGCAGCGGAGGGACAGGGCCTTCACCCCTCCACTTT. Amino acid sequence: CASSGGTGPSPLHF.

The CDR3 here is CASSFSTGNYGYTF. As DNA, the CDR3 is TGCGCCAGCAGCTTCTCCACAGGGAACTATGGCTACACCTTC. This chain links TRBV5-1 with TRBJ1-2; perhaps TRBD1 as D (6 bases). Per the germline V gene, CDR1 is SGHRS and CDR2 is YFSETQ. The CDR3 extends over 14 amino acids. The V gene lost 2 bases and the J gene lost 2 bases, with 10 bases spanning the gap.

The V and J genes are TRBV27 and TRBJ1-6; unclear D gene. Looked up from germline, CDR1 is MNHEY and CDR2 is SMNVEV (reference sequence). This CDR3 is 13 amino acids long. V was clipped by 2 bases and J by 4 bases, with 3 bases between them. The CDR3 reads CASSLTYNSPLHF. DNA of the CDR3: TGTGCCAGCAGTTTAACATATAATTCACCCCTCCACTTT.

The CDR3 is CASSLSGTKKNTQYF. The DNA for the CDR3 is TGTGCCAGCAGTCTTAGCGGGACCAAGAAAAATACGCAGTATTTT. The chain has TRBV11-2 and TRBJ2-3; 8 positions agree with TRBD2. Per the germline V gene, CDR1 is SGHAT and CDR2 is FQNNGV. The CDR3 sequence is 15 residues long. The V segment lost 6 bases and the J segment 7 bases; nucleotides outside the gene matches: 12.

The table lists this clone with a count of one. The chain employs TRBV12-5 and TRBJ1-5, with 7 bases identical to TRBD1. Losses at the gene ends were 7 bases for V and 4 bases for J; bases not matched to a gene: 10. Germline values: CDR1 LGHNT, CDR2 FRNRAP. The CDR3 runs 15 residues. The CDR3 DNA is TGTGCTAGTGCCCCGGGACAGATCTTAAATCAGCCCCAGCATTTT. It encodes CASAPGQILNQPQHF. Combining the CDR3 with reference TRBV12-5 and TRBJ1-5 gives the whole variable domain DARVTQTPRHKVTEMGQEVTMRCQPILGHNTVFWYRQTMMQGLELLAYFRNRAPLDDSGMPKDRFSAEMPDATLATLKIQPSEPRDSAVYFCASAPGQILNQPQHFGDGTRLSIL.